This T cell receptor beta chain was recorded in a study of STAT5B mutations in CD4+ large granular lymphocyte leukemia (dated by TCRdb to the early 2020s). Regarding the research as a whole: Among healthy controls, the CDR3 'QG' motif was associated with a particular HLA allele. TCRbeta repertoires of CD4+ T-cell large granular lymphocyte leukemia patients were compared with those of healthy blood donors. Flow cytometry performed on FACSCanto II or FACSVerse showed that the purified fractions had more than 95% purity among lymphocytes. Here is what the overall study found, with its caveats: Main leukemic clonotypes were private to each patient, although roughly 24% of the main leukemic clonotypes were found at low frequency in the non-leukemic repertoires of other patients. Greater clonality appeared to be present in CD4-sorted patient repertoires than in healthy CD4+ repertoires, and the difference was retained after the putative leukemic clones were removed. TRBV06-family usage was enriched among the top patient clones (8/27) compared with healthy controls (2/35). The data were not HLA-matched, and the higher clonality in CD4+ T-LGLL than in CD8+ T-LGLL could be due to the relatively small sample size.

Turning to this clone: Its antigen has not been determined. No base qualities exist here, and no much larger clone lies one base off it.

The immunoSEQ assay at survey resolution was applied to genomic DNA for sequencing of TCRbeta rearrangements. The study's processing was this. In the TCR sequencing data, the smallest productive clonotype frequency that could be detected was 2.59 x 10-5. Only productive TCRbeta rearrangements, meaning sequences that were complete and in-frame, were kept for the analyses. Clonality for each sample was calculated as Simpson clonality in the immunoSEQ Analyzer version 3.0. Clones were categorized by frequency as very rare, small, medium, large (1-20%) or hyperexpanded (>20%). Generation probabilities were estimated with OLGA 1.2.3, V-gene circos plots were made with VDJtools, specificities were searched in VDJdb, and CDR3 motifs were identified with GLIPH. In TCRdb, the immuneACCESS table is reduced to in-frame sequences with V and J assigned. These tables do not hold every clone; where another copy was compared, an unresolved V gene accounts for under half, and the others remain unexplained. D and trimming come from the DNA, and the V and J calls and clone size come from that table. Within this sample are about 38,000 clones, with roughly 85% of them counted one time only. The ten largest clones capture roughly 1.2% of the sample.

V lost 0 bases and J lost 2 bases, and the count of bases not matched to a germline gene is 2. Reading from cysteine to phenylalanine, the CDR3 counts 15 amino acids. The read is trimmed to its CDR3 DNA, 45 bases read in frame from base 1. CDR1 and CDR2, per the germline V gene, are MNHEY and SVGAGI. Buffy coats from 35 to 40 blood donors, supplied by the Finnish Red Cross blood service, were used as healthy controls. All TCR-sequenced material derived from peripheral blood: patient blood samples and healthy donor buffy coats. Peripheral blood mononuclear cells were isolated by Ficoll-Hypaque gradient centrifugation. CD4+ cells were magnetically purified from the buffy coats of healthy controls. The Gentra Puregene Cell and Tissue kit was used for genomic DNA extraction, and quantification was performed on a Qubit 2.0 fluorometer.

This TCR was recovered from a human donor in good health. Sequencing input: CD4+ T cells from blood buffy coats. Rearrangement joined TRBV6-5 to TRBJ1-2; 8 bases in between match TRBD1. The DNA reads as follows: TGTGCCAGCAGTTACTCCCCAGGGGGCAACTATGGCTACACCTTC. It codes for CASSYSPGGNYGYTF.